This T cell receptor (beta chain) stems from a study of blood T cells in healthy people across ages. Donors were systemically healthy Caucasian individuals from Russia aged about 6 to 90 years. Trimming removed 4 bases at V and 4 bases at J, with 14 bases between. The germline V gene has CDR1 SGHRS and CDR2 YFSETQ. The CDR3 loop spans 14 amino acids. This clonotype was detected only a few times. Primed by a sample-barcoded 5' primer and a J-beta primer mix, a second PCR proceeded for about 6 to 12 cycles. From the 5' RACE reads, TCRdb called clonotypes with MiXCR, one entry per CDR3 protein. Of 600,000 to 1,000,000 distinct CDR3 sequences listed, roughly 25% were seen once; the top ten hold roughly 3.8%. The same sample was also used in a study of T cells of mothers and their children.

This clonotype was obtained from a boy between 10 and 17 years old in good health. Source material: blood. This sequence joins TRBV5-1 and TRBJ1-2; perhaps TRBD1 as D (6 bases). For the CDR3, the DNA is TGCGCCAGCAGCCCGGAGGGGGGGAGCTATGGCTACACCTTC. Amino acid sequence: CASSPEGGSYGYTF.